This T cell receptor beta chain was identified during a study of shared clonotypes between healthy human individuals. Study-level points and caveats: Represented diversity, genetic and exposure-history alike, was limited by few donors. Sharing across four donors was highest in naive CD4 (around 5%) and lowest in memory CD8 (roughly 0.4%).

TCRdb's table, derived via immunoSEQ multiplex PCR, lists solely in-frame clones and lacks some. The sample records around 690,000 clones, 90% being singletons. Germline CDR1 MNHNS, CDR2 SASEGT. The V gene lost 6 bases and the J gene lost 9 bases, with 18 bases spanning the gap. CDR3 length equals 14 residues. As regards this clone: Its target is not known.

Source material: memory CD8+ T cells from PBMCs. Subset defined: CD45RO+ cells pooled with CCR7-negative TemRA cells. The chain employs TRBV6-1 and TRBJ2-1; D unclear. The source is a man aged 18-30 years in good health. Some clones in this sample may be carry-over from other donors' samples. For the CDR3, the DNA is TGTGCCAGCAGCCCTAGGATCTCCCTCGGTGAGCAGTTCTTC. It translates to CASSPRISLGEQFF.